Below are 29 T cell receptor beta chains sequenced from a single sample in a study of blood T cell repertoires in COVID-19. Repertoires were generated with immunoSEQ multiplex PCR, while TCRdb's copy carries only in-frame clones and drops some. The table includes 30,000 to 35,000 clones, more than 85% detected once. The material sequenced was peripheral blood. The receptors originated from a man in his sixties or seventies with acute or convalescent COVID-19.

This chain joins TRBV7-7 and TRBJ2-2, with D possibly matching TRBD1 (6 bases). From germline, CDR1 is SSHAT and CDR2 FNYEAQ (reference sequence). The CDR3 covers 12 residues. V lost 7 bases, J lost 7 bases, and 10 bases lay in between. CDR3 DNA sequence: TGTGCCAGCACCCCAGGGGACGGGGAGCTGTTTTTT. Amino acids: CASTPGDGELFF. The whole variable domain, remainder taken from reference TRBV7-7 and TRBJ2-2, is GAGVSQSPRYKVTKRGQDVTLRCDPISSHATLYWYQQALGQGPEFLTYFNYEAQPDKSGLPSDRFSAERPEGSISTLTIQRTEQRDSAMYRCASTPGDGELFFGEGSRLTVL.

The genes are TRBV6-2 or TRBV6-3 and TRBJ2-1; D is undetermined. Trimming took off 0 bases at V and 6 bases at J, with 12 bases between the two ends. This CDR3 has 15 residues. CDR1 and CDR2 from the germline V gene are MNHEY and SVGEGT. The CDR3 spells CASSYSINLRNEQFF. In nucleotides, the CDR3 is TGTGCCAGCAGTTACTCCATAAACTTGCGCAATGAGCAGTTCTTC.

The CDR3: CAWSPGQEGNTIYF. In DNA, the CDR3 is TGTGCCTGGAGTCCGGGACAGGAAGGAAACACCATATATTTT. This chain links TRBV30 with TRBJ1-3, with 8 positions matching TRBD1. CDR1 and CDR2 (germline): GTSNPN, SVGIG (reference sequence). The CDR3 length is 14 residues. With 2 bases clipped from V and 4 bases from J, the junction kept 4 bases outside the gene matches.

The gene calls are TRBV7-8 and TRBJ1-2, with D perhaps TRBD1 (5 bases). CDR3 length: 15 residues. Germline CDR1 is SGHVS and CDR2 is FQNEAQ. Between the trimmed V and J ends, which lost 0 bases and 1 base, there was a span of 9 bases. CDR3 nucleotide sequence: TGTGCCAGCAGCTTAGCCTCAGGGCTTAACTATGGCTACACCTTC. Protein product: CASSLASGLNYGYTF.

V gene TRBV3-1 (or the pseudogene TRBV3-2) combines with J gene TRBJ1-5; D is undetermined. Trimming cost V 0 bases and J 5 bases, with 11 bases left between them. CDR3 length equals 15 residues. Germline CDR1 and CDR2: LGHDT and YNNKEL (reference sequence). The CDR3 is CASSQDRLSHQPQHF. In DNA, the CDR3 is TGTGCCAGCAGCCAAGATCGACTGTCCCATCAGCCCCAGCATTTT.

The chain links TRBV6-5 to TRBJ1-3, with 7 positions matching TRBD1. Germline V CDR1 and CDR2: MNHEY, SVGAGI. Trimming at V came to 7 bases and at J to 1 base, leaving 4 bases not matched to a gene. The length of the CDR3 is 14 residues. The CDR3 is CASTTGASGNTIYF. Written as DNA, the CDR3 is TGTGCCAGCACTACAGGGGCATCTGGAAACACCATATATTTT.

The V call is TRBV5-4, the J call TRBJ2-1, with TRBD2 matching over 7 bases. The CDR3 length is 15 residues. In germline, CDR1 is SGHNT, CDR2 YYREEE (reference sequence). Trimming at V came to 0 bases and at J to 7 bases, leaving 7 bases not matched to a gene. The CDR3 sequence: CASSLEPHSGNEQFF. CDR3 DNA sequence: TGTGCCAGCAGCTTGGAGCCACATAGCGGGAATGAGCAGTTCTTC.

The genes are TRBV27 and TRBJ2-7, with D possibly being TRBD1 (6 bases). The V end was cut by 4 bases, the J end by 1 base, with 14 bases between. In germline, CDR1 is MNHEY, CDR2 SMNVEV (reference sequence). This CDR3 has 15 amino acids. The CDR3 is CASSSQGRGSYEQYF. The CDR3 nucleotides read TGTGCCAGCAGTTCCCAGGGGCGCGGGTCCTACGAGCAGTACTTC.

J is TRBJ2-3 and V is TRBV10-1; D unclear. This CDR3 comprises 13 residues. V was pared by 2 bases and J by 3 bases, with 6 bases between. Per germline, CDR1 WNHNN and CDR2 SYGVQD (reference sequence). Written as DNA, the CDR3 is TGCGCCAGCAGTGAGGCCGGGACAGATACGCAGTATTTT. Amino acid sequence: CASSEAGTDTQYF.

About this clone itself: The sample carries other DNA sequences with the same CDR3. The chain links TRBV4-2 to TRBJ2-5; 12 bases map to TRBD2. CDR3 size: 15 residues. V trimming: 4 bases; J trimming: 2 bases; junction bases outside the gene matches: 2. CDR1 LGHNA and CDR2 YNFKEQ come from the germline V gene. The CDR3 here is CASSRGTSGQETQYF. CDR3 nucleotide sequence: TGTGCCAGCAGCCGAGGGACTAGCGGGCAAGAGACCCAGTACTTC.

The chain employs TRBV19 and TRBJ2-7, with D possibly being TRBD1 (6 bases). Germline V CDR1 and CDR2: LNHDA, SQIVND (reference sequence). The CDR3 sequence is 13 residues long. Trimming removed 6 bases at V and 2 bases at J, with 11 bases between. The CDR3 DNA reads TGTGCCAGTAGCCGGCAGGGGCCCTACGAGCAGTACTTC. It is translated as CASSRQGPYEQYF.

The CDR3 spells CASRRTGQIEAFF. CDR3 sequence (DNA): TGTGCCAGCAGGAGAACGGGACAAATTGAAGCTTTCTTT. The chain is built from TRBV2 and TRBJ1-1, with D possibly being TRBD1 (6 bases). The CDR3 sequence is 13 residues long. The germline V gene has CDR1 SNHLY and CDR2 FYNNEI. Trimming removed 6 bases from V and 7 bases from J, with 15 bases in between.

This clone came up once. The rearrangement links TRBV5-1 to TRBJ2-5, with 9 bases that match TRBD2. CDR3 length equals 15 residues. CDR1 and CDR2 from the germline V gene are SGHRS and YFSETQ. Unmatched junction bases numbered 6, after V lost 4 bases and J lost 2 bases. As DNA, the CDR3 is TGCGCCAGCAGCCCCCTAGCGGGAACTCAAGAGACCCAGTACTTC. Translation: CASSPLAGTQETQYF. The variable domain in full, with the rest retrieved from reference TRBV5-1 and TRBJ2-5, is KAGVTQTPRYLIKTRGQQVTLSCSPISGHRSVSWYQQTPGQGLQFLFEYFSETQRNKGNFPGRFSGRQFSNSRSEMNVSTLELGDSALYLCASSPLAGTQETQYFGPGTRLLVL.

V gene TRBV29-1 combines with J gene TRBJ2-1; the D gene is possibly TRBD2 (6 bases). V shed 2 bases and J shed 4 bases, with 15 bases lying between them. Germline CDR1 reads SQVTM; CDR2 reads ANQGSEA. This CDR3 has 15 residues. The CDR3 is CSVEWRDRGYNEQFF. The CDR3 DNA sequence: TGCAGCGTTGAATGGCGGGATCGGGGTTACAATGAGCAGTTCTTC.

This rearrangement joins TRBV5-1 to TRBJ1-1; D not resolved. Germline CDR1 and CDR2: SGHRS and YFSETQ. V gave up 4 bases and J gave up 4 bases, with 17 bases separating them. This CDR3 is 15 amino acids long. The CDR3 sequence: CASSEGMSPVTEAFF. CDR3 nucleotide sequence: TGCGCCAGCAGCGAGGGAATGAGCCCCGTCACTGAAGCTTTCTTT.

The chain carries TRBV7-2 and TRBJ2-1, with TRBD2 matching 9 bases. J was trimmed by 9 bases and V by 2 bases; bases with no gene match: 17. The CDR3 has 18 amino acids. CDR1 and CDR2 from the germline V gene are SGHTA and FQGNSA. The DNA for the CDR3 is TGTGCCAGCAGCTTATTCCCACGGCGGGGGGGCCGTACAATTGAGCAGTTCTTC. Amino acid sequence: CASSLFPRRGGRTIEQFF.

This chain uses TRBV13 with TRBJ2-1; 12 nucleotides agree with TRBD2. Germline assignment: CDR1 PRHDT and CDR2 FYEKMQ (reference sequence). Unmatched junction bases numbered 4, after V lost 3 bases and J lost 1 base. There are 17 residues in the CDR3. The CDR3 loop reads CASSLASGGASYNEQFF. The CDR3 DNA reads TGTGCCAGCAGCTTGGCTAGCGGGGGGGCGTCCTACAATGAGCAGTTCTTC. Full variable domain (rest looked up from reference TRBV13 and TRBJ2-1): AAGVIQSPRHLIKEKRETATLKCYPIPRHDTVYWYQQGPGQDPQFLISFYEKMQSDKGSIPDRFSAQQFSDYHSELNMSSLELGDSALYFCASSLASGGASYNEQFFGPGTRLTVL.

The rearrangement links TRBV18 to TRBJ2-3, with 7 bases fitting TRBD2. In germline, CDR1 is KGHSH, CDR2 LQKENI. This CDR3 spans 16 amino acids. V lost 2 bases to trimming and J lost 2 bases; unmatched junction nucleotides: 7. The CDR3 reads CASSPGASGFTDTQYF. Written as DNA, the CDR3 is TGTGCCAGCTCACCAGGGGCTAGCGGATTCACAGATACGCAGTATTTT.

This sequence joins TRBV5-6 and TRBJ1-2, with D possibly matching TRBD1 (6 bases). The CDR3 is 11 residues long. Between the trimmed V and J ends, which lost 3 bases and 8 bases, there was a span of 8 bases. Germline V gene lookup returns CDR1 SGHDT and CDR2 YYEEEE. CDR3 bases: TGTGCCAGCAGCTACAGGGAAGGCTACACCTTC. Amino acids: CASSYREGYTF.

V is TRBV4-1 and J is TRBJ1-5; perhaps TRBD1 as D (6 bases). The germline V and J ends were trimmed by 0 bases and 7 bases, with 13 bases remaining between them. This CDR3 has 15 amino acids. The germline CDR1 and CDR2 sequences are MGHRA and YSYEKL. This CDR3 is CASSQDLSGDQPQHF. CDR3 in DNA: TGCGCCAGCAGCCAAGATCTTTCAGGGGACCAGCCCCAGCATTTT.

There are many counts of this clone. The J gene is TRBJ1-6, the V gene TRBV4-3; TRBD1 matches at 8 bases. V lost 3 bases, J lost 10 bases, and 8 bases stayed unmatched. The CDR3 is 15 amino acids. The V gene's germline CDR1 is LGHNA and CDR2 YSLEER. The CDR3 DNA reads as TGCGCCAGCAGCCAGTCTGGACAGGGTAACTCACCCCTCCACTTT. Translation gives CASSQSGQGNSPLHF.

This rearrangement joins TRBV6-5 to TRBJ1-6, with D unresolved. The germline V gene has CDR1 MNHEY and CDR2 SVGAGI. V shed 6 bases and J shed 11 bases, with 14 bases lying between them. This CDR3 region has 13 residues. CDR3 in amino acids: CASRPVGGTPLHF. DNA of the CDR3: TGTGCCAGCAGGCCGGTTGGAGGAACACCCCTCCACTTT.

The J gene is TRBJ1-4, the V gene TRBV4-1, with TRBD1 matching 10 bases. The V and J ends lost 1 base and 8 bases, in that order; junction bases with no gene match: 10. The CDR3 has 17 amino acids. CDR1 and CDR2 from the germline V gene are MGHRA and YSYEKL. CDR3 in amino acids: CASSQGARGQGKEKLFF. DNA of the CDR3: TGCGCCAGCAGCCAAGGAGCCAGGGGACAGGGGAAGGAAAAACTGTTTTTT.

The rearrangement links TRBV9 to TRBJ2-7; TRBD2 matches at 11 bases. The CDR3 covers 15 residues. V lost 4 bases and J lost 5; bases outside the gene matches: 8. The germline CDR1 and CDR2 sequences are SGDLS and YYNGEE. CDR3 sequence reads: CASSKLAGVLDEQYF. The CDR3 bases are TGTGCCAGCAGCAAACTAGCGGGAGTTTTGGACGAGCAGTACTTC.

With regard to this clone: Other nucleotide sequences in the sample specify the same CDR3. V and J are TRBV19 and TRBJ2-3; D uncertain. The CDR3 length is 12 residues. Trimming removed 3 bases at V and 5 bases at J, with 6 bases between. Germline CDR1 is LNHDA and CDR2 is SQIVND (reference sequence). CDR3 nucleotides: TGTGCCAGTAGTATCGGCGGAGATACGCAGTATTTT. Its translation: CASSIGGDTQYF.

The rearrangement joins TRBV20-1 to TRBJ2-1, with D hard to call. Germline V gene lookup returns CDR1 DFQATT and CDR2 SNEGSKA (reference sequence). V was cut by 4 bases and J by 6 bases, with 7 bases left in between. The CDR3 has 11 residues. CDR3 coding DNA: TGCAGTGCTATAGTGGTCAATGAGCAGTTCTTC. Translated: CSAIVVNEQFF.

The rearrangement joins TRBV11-3 to TRBJ2-7, with 8 positions matching TRBD1. The CDR3 length is 14 residues. Looked up from germline, CDR1 is SGHNT and CDR2 is YENEEA. The junction had 4 bases not matched to a gene; V was cut back by 1 base and J by 5 bases. The CDR3 region is CASSLGAGGDEQYF. CDR3 coding DNA: TGTGCCAGCAGCTTAGGAGCAGGGGGCGACGAGCAGTACTTC.

V usage is TRBV10-3 and J usage is TRBJ2-5, with 9 bases lining up with TRBD1. V lost 2 bases to trimming and J lost 2 bases; unmatched junction nucleotides: 3. The length of the CDR3 is 15 residues. Germline assignment: CDR1 ENHRY and CDR2 SYGVKD. Here the CDR3 reads CAISEDRGLQETQYF. Here the CDR3 DNA reads TGTGCCATCAGTGAGGACAGGGGGTTACAAGAGACCCAGTACTTC.

The chain employs TRBV7-9 and TRBJ1-2; perhaps TRBD1 as D (5 bases). CDR1 and CDR2 (germline): SEHNR, FQNEAQ (reference sequence). V was pared by 3 bases and J by 3 bases, with 14 bases between. The CDR3 extends over 15 amino acids. The CDR3 reads CASSFSGAGHYGYTF. The CDR3 DNA sequence: TGTGCCAGCAGCTTTAGCGGGGCTGGCCACTATGGCTACACCTTC. The full variable domain, in which reference TRBV7-9 and TRBJ1-2 provide the parts outside the CDR3, is DTGVSQNPRHKITKRGQNVTFRCDPISEHNRLYWYRQTLGQGPEFLTYFQNEAQLEKSRLLSDRFSAERPKGSFSTLEIQRTEQGDSAMYLCASSFSGAGHYGYTFGSGTRLTVV.